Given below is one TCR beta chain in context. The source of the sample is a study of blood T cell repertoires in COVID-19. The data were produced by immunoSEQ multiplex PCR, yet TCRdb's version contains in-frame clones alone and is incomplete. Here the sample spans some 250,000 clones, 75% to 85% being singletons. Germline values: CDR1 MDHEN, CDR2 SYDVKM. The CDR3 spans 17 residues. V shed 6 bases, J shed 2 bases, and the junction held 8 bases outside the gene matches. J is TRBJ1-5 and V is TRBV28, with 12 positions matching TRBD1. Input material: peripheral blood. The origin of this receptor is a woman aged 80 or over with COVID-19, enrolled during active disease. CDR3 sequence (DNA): TGTGCCAGCAGGCCCGGGACAGGGGGCACTGGCAATCAGCCCCAGCATTTT. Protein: CASRPGTGGTGNQPQHF.